This T cell receptor beta chain was identified in a study of Graves' ophthalmopathy and Graves' hyperthyroidism. About the research overall: Stable hyperthyroidism was defined by absence of ophthalmopathy within 18 months of follow-up. Broader study findings: Blood samples also showed most expanded thyroid clonotypes exceeding 0.001 frequency. The model reached approximately 71% sensitivity and about 72% specificity for predicting ophthalmopathy progression.

Germline lookup yields CDR1 SEHNR and CDR2 FQNEAQ (reference sequence). The CDR3 consists of 14 residues. The study excluded patients with other autoimmune diseases, uncontrolled infections, pregnancy or lactation. Notes on this clonotype: The antigen is unknown. This may arise from a read error, as a much more abundant clone is one base away.

As the template, RNA transcripts were used to amplify TCR beta CDR3 regions. HTBI primers primed a first-round RT-PCR, and a second-round multiplex PCR followed. TCRdb re-analysed the multiplex PCR reads in MiXCR, keeping a single row per CDR3 protein. This repertoire shows more than 1,000,000 distinct CDR3 sequences, less than 45% found once; its top ten account for 11%. The TCR was taken from an adult man with Graves' hyperthyroidism. Sequencing was carried out using peripheral blood or thyroid tissue (not recorded which). The chain carries TRBV7-9 and TRBJ2-7; 12 bases align to TRBD2. The CDR3 coding sequence is TGTGCCGGCAGCTTCCCTAGCGGGAGGGGGGAGCAGTACTTC. Translation: CAGSFPSGRGEQYF. The complete variable domain, with remaining parts taken from reference TRBV7-9 and TRBJ2-7, reads DTGVSQNPRHKITKRGQNVTFRCDPISEHNRLYWYRQTLGQGPEFLTYFQNEAQLEKSRLLSDRFSAERPKGSFSTLEIQRTEQGDSAMYLCAGSFPSGRGEQYFGPGTRLTVT.